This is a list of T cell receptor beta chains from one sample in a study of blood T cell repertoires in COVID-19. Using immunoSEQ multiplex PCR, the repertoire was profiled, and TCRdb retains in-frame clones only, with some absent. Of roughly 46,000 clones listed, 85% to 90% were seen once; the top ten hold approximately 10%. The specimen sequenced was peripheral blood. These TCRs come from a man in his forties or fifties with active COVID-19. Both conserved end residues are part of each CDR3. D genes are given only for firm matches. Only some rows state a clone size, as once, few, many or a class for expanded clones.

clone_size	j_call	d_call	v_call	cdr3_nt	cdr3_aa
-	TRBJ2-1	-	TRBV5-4	TGTGCCAGCACCCTAGGTCCCCGGGTGAGTGACAATGAGCAGTTCTTC	CASTLGPRVSDNEQFF
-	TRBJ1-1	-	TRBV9	TGTGCCAGCAGCCCGAGGGGGGGGATGAACACTGAAGCTTTCTTT	CASSPRGGMNTEAFF
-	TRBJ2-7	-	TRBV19	TGTGCCAGCTCGACAGGAGGCTACGAGCAGTACTTC	CASSTGGYEQYF
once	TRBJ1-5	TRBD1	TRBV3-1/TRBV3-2	TGTGCCAGCAGCTATAGGACAGGGGATCAGCCCCAGCATTTT	CASSYRTGDQPQHF
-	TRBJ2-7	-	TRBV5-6	TGTGCCAGCAGCTCGGGATACTCCTACGAGCAGTACTTC	CASSSGYSYEQYF
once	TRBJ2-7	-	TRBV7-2	TGTGCCAGCAGCTTAGTTGTAACGGGAGAAGGTGAGCAGTACTTC	CASSLVVTGEGEQYF
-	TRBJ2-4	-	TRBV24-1	TGTGCCACCAGTGACCGTACAGGATCAGGCATTCAGTACTTC	CATSDRTGSGIQYF
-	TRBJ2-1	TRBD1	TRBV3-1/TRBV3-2	TGTGCCAGCAGCCAGGCGGGACAGGGGGACAATGAGCAGTTCTTC	CASSQAGQGDNEQFF
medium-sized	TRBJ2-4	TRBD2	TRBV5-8	TGTGCCAGCAGCTCCACTAGCGGGGTCAAAAACATTCAGTACTTC	CASSSTSGVKNIQYF
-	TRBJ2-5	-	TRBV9	TGTGCCAGCAGCGTAGGAGGGGGGGATGGTCGAGAGACCCAGTACTTC	CASSVGGGDGRETQYF
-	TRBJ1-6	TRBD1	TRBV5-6	TGTGCCAGCAGCTGGACAGGCGCCGCTCCGAATTCACCCCTCCACTTT	CASSWTGAAPNSPLHF
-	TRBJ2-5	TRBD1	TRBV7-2	TGTGCCAGCAGCCCACGGCCTCGGACAGGGGGCGTTGAGACCCAGTACTTC	CASSPRPRTGGVETQYF
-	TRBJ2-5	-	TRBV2	TGTGCCAGCAGTCCCACTAGAACCCAGTACTTC	CASSPTRTQYF
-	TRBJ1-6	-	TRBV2	TGTGCCAGCAGGGAGGGGAGGGATTCACCCCTCCACTTT	CASREGRDSPLHF
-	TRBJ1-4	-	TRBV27	TGTGCCAGCAGTCTCACAACAGGGTCTAATGAAAAACTGTTTTTT	CASSLTTGSNEKLFF
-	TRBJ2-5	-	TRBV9	TGTGCCAGCAGCCTGCGGTACGCGGGGGAGACCCAGTACTTC	CASSLRYAGETQYF
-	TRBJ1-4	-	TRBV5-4	TGTGCCAGCAGCTTGGAGGCGGGACATGAAAAACTGTTTTTT	CASSLEAGHEKLFF
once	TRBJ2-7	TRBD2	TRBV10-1	TGCGCCAGCAGCAGAGCGGGGGGCCGAATGGGGGAGCAGTACTTC	CASSRAGGRMGEQYF
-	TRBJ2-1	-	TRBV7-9	TGTGCCAGCAGCTTAGCGATCGGCGGGACCGACAATGAGCAGTTCTTC	CASSLAIGGTDNEQFF
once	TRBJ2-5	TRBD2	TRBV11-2	TGTGCCAGCAGCTTATCCGCGGGGACTATAGAGACCCAGTACTTC	CASSLSAGTIETQYF
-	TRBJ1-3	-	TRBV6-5	TGTGCCAGCAGTTATTCCAACTCTGGAAACACCATATATTTT	CASSYSNSGNTIYF
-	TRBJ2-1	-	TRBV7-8	TGTGCCAGCAGGAACTATATCAGGGGCGCTCGAGGGAGGGCCAACAATGAGCAGTTCTTC	CASRNYIRGARGRANNEQFF
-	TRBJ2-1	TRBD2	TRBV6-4	TGTGCCAGCAGTGGGGGAGGGACCTACAATGAGCAGTTCTTC	CASSGGGTYNEQFF
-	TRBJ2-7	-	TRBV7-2	TGTGCCAGCAGCGTGGAGCAGATCTACGAGCAGTACTTC	CASSVEQIYEQYF